This T cell receptor (beta chain) was sequenced in a study of T-cell memory formation after mild COVID-19. Study-level background: Among the donors, TCR clusters were largely specific to each donor.

A note on this clonotype: Its specificity is not known.

TCRdb used MiXCR to reprocess the 5' RACE reads, holding one entry per CDR3 protein. The sample consists of about 190,000 distinct CDR3 sequences, about a sixth of them appearing once. Findings and limits, study-wide: CD4/CD8 balance characterized clones contracting day 15 to 85, and CD4+ skew characterized later expanders. The finding that pre-infection memory included some responding clones suggested that cross-reactive memory joined.

What was sequenced was PBMCs or a T cell subset sorted from them (not recorded which). The TCR was taken from an adult woman who had mild COVID-19 (a few samples of this study predate the infection). Cell type and time point are not known.

The CDR3 DNA is TGTGCCAGTAGTATCAGGCCAAATGCCTACGAGCAGTACTTC. It translates to CASSIRPNAYEQYF. This chain links TRBV19 with TRBJ2-7; D unclear. Germline-derived CDR1 and CDR2 are LNHDA and SQIVND (reference sequence). This CDR3 spans 14 amino acids. Trimming left V 3 bases short and J 2 bases short, with 11 bases between. Drawing the rest from reference TRBV19 and TRBJ2-7, the complete variable domain is DGGITQSPKYLFRKEGQNVTLSCEQNLNHDAMYWYRQDPGQGLRLIYYSQIVNDFQKGDIAEGYSVSREKKESFPLTVTSAQKNPTAFYLCASSIRPNAYEQYFGPGTRLTVT.